This T cell receptor (beta chain) was profiled in a study of blood T cell repertoires in COVID-19. Study details: The samples span acute and convalescent COVID-19 from the United States, Italy and Spain. In each case, the material was cDNA or gDNA derived from T cells, B-cell-depleted T cells, or PBMCs.

In the original workflow: Amplification of reference gene primers provided the estimated nucleated cell counts. Clones were read by immunoSEQ multiplex PCR, and TCRdb kept only the in-frame ones, dropping some. That table supplies the V and J calls and clone size; D and trimming were determined from the DNA. The sample has around 100,000 clones; approximately 80% are singletons. Germline V gene sequence: CDR1 LGHDT, CDR2 YNNKEL (reference sequence). CDR3 size: 15 residues. J lost 3 bases, V lost 4 bases, and 4 bases had no gene match. The specimen sequenced was peripheral blood. The source of this sequence is a woman in her 70s with acute or convalescent COVID-19. V is TRBV3-1 (or the pseudogene TRBV3-2) and J is TRBJ2-1; 9 bases are shared with TRBD1. The DNA of the CDR3 is TGTGCCAGCAGCCCGCGGACAGGGGACTACAATGAGCAGTTCTTC. Protein product: CASSPRTGDYNEQFF.